This TCR beta chain was profiled in a study of post-analysis software for immune sequencing data. The study's findings and limits: Comparison of patients with controls showed four or five TRBV segments more frequent in patients, TRBV5-6, TRBV5-1 and TRBV20-1 among them. A significant reduction in normalized Chao1 diversity was observed in multiple sclerosis patients versus controls.

Every TCR beta cDNA library bore unique molecular identifiers. TCRdb reanalysed the PCR reads using MiXCR and keeps one entry per CDR3 protein. The sample lists 250,000 to 300,000 distinct CDR3 sequences, about 40% seen once, with around 4.7% in the top ten. This clonotype was observed at least ten times. The antigen is unknown. V dropped 11 bases and J dropped 1 base, with 13 bases sitting between them. This CDR3 region has 13 residues. Germline V CDR1 and CDR2: MNHNS, SASEGT. The receptor comes from a girl aged 10 to 17 with multiple sclerosis. V is TRBV6-1 and J is TRBJ2-3; D is possibly TRBD1 (6 bases). The sequenced sample consisted of blood. CDR3 loop: CAAQGYGTDTQYF. CDR3 coding DNA: TGTGCCGCACAGGGCTATGGCACAGATACGCAGTATTTT.